What follows describes a single T cell receptor beta chain. The data belong to a study of PD-1 blockade in classical Hodgkin lymphoma. Generated by immunoSEQ multiplex PCR, the TCRdb table keeps only in-frame clones and is missing some. The sample has about 90,000 clones; approximately 91% are singletons. The patients all showed relapse after autologous stem cell transplantation, while their brentuximab vedotin exposure varied. Sample: peripheral blood mononuclear cells (PBMCs), taken before the second cycle of nivolumab. The source is a human donor with classical Hodgkin lymphoma.

CDR3 in amino acids: CASSEGLAHYEQYF. In nucleotides, the CDR3 is TGTGCCAGCAGTGAGGGACTAGCCCACTACGAGCAGTACTTC. The rearrangement uses TRBV6-1 and TRBJ2-7, with 9 bases matching TRBD2. The V segment lost 3 bases and the J segment 3 bases; nucleotides outside the gene matches: 3. The length of the CDR3 is 14 residues. Germline lookup yields CDR1 MNHNS and CDR2 SASEGT.